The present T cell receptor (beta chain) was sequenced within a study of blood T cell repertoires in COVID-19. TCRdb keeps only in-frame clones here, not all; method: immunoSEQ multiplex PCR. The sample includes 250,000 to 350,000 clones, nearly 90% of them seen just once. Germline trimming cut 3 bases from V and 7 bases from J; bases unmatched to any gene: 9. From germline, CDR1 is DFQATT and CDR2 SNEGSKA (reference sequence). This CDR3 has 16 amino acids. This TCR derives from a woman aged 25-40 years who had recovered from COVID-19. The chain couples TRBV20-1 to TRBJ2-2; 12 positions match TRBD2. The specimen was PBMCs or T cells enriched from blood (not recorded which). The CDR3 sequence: CSASSLAGGPIGELFF. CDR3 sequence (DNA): TGCAGTGCTAGTTCCCTAGCGGGGGGGCCGATCGGGGAGCTGTTTTTT.